The rows below give T cell receptor beta chains drawn from one sample of a study of T cells after yellow fever vaccination. Via MiXCR, TCRdb re-called the 5' RACE reads, giving one row per CDR3 protein. Altogether just under 600,000 distinct CDR3 sequences are present, about 13% being singletons, with the ten largest covering around 15%. Specimen: PBMCs, collected on the day of the yellow fever booster vaccination. The origin of the receptors is a man aged 25-40 years who received the YFV17D yellow fever vaccine. Each CDR3 is given with its conserved first and last residue. Each record gives: V gene, J gene, D gene, clone size, CDR3 protein, CDR3 DNA. D genes are given only for firm matches. Clone size is given for some rows only: seen once, a few or many times, or a class if the clone is expanded.

TRBV7-8,TRBJ2-3,TRBD2,few,CASSSPIAGGVTDTQYF,TGTGCCAGCAGCTCCCCTATAGCGGGAGGGGTCACAGATACGCAGTATTTT
TRBV29-1,TRBJ1-5,.,few,CSVGQPDQPQHF,TGCAGCGTTGGACAGCCGGATCAGCCCCAGCATTTT
TRBV6-1,TRBJ2-7,.,.,CASNPRRSGSYEQYF,TGTGCCAGCAACCCCAGGAGGTCGGGGAGCTACGAGCAGTACTTC
TRBV11-1,TRBJ2-3,TRBD2,.,CASSFSRTSGTAGSWDTQYF,TGTGCCAGCAGCTTCAGTCGAACTAGCGGGACCGCCGGATCATGGGATACGCAGTATTTT
TRBV29-1,TRBJ2-3,.,few,CSVRQGTDTQYF,TGCAGCGTTCGTCAGGGAACAGATACGCAGTATTTT
TRBV7-6,TRBJ1-4,.,few,CASSVRESNEKLFF,TGTGCCAGCAGCGTCAGGGAGTCTAATGAAAAACTGTTTTTT
TRBV2,TRBJ1-2,TRBD1,many,CASLQGGYTF,TGTGCCAGCCTACAGGGGGGCTACACCTTC
TRBV7-2,TRBJ2-7,TRBD2,many,CVTSGRSVYEQYF,TGTGTTACTAGCGGGAGGTCTGTTTACGAGCAGTACTTC
TRBV30,TRBJ1-1,.,few,CAWKIGPGGTEAFF,TGTGCCTGGAAAATAGGCCCGGGGGGCACTGAAGCTTTCTTT
TRBV12-3/TRBV12-4,TRBJ1-5,.,few,CASSLGLGRNQPQHF,TGTGCCAGCAGTTTGGGCTTGGGGAGGAATCAGCCCCAGCATTTT
TRBV7-9,TRBJ1-1,.,.,CASSFFGGTEAFF,TGTGCCAGCAGCTTTTTCGGGGGCACTGAAGCTTTCTTT
TRBV20-1,TRBJ2-3,.,few,CSASLRGYSTDTQYF,TGCAGTGCTAGCCTTCGCGGGTATAGCACAGATACGCAGTATTTT
TRBV5-1,TRBJ2-1,TRBD2,few,CASSPTSGRANEQFF,TGCGCCAGCAGCCCGACTAGCGGGAGGGCCAATGAGCAGTTCTTC
TRBV5-1,TRBJ2-1,TRBD2,few,CASSLGRAGGNEQFF,TGCGCCAGCAGCTTGGGGCGAGCGGGAGGGAATGAGCAGTTCTTC
TRBV20-1,TRBJ2-3,.,.,CSGEAGGFTDTQYF,TGCAGTGGAGAAGCAGGCGGATTCACAGATACGCAGTATTTT
TRBV7-9,TRBJ2-1,TRBD2,few,CASSLTTSGSDEQFF,TGTGCCAGCAGCCTAACTACTAGCGGGAGCGATGAGCAGTTCTTC
TRBV7-9,TRBJ2-1,.,.,CASSPWVYNEQFF,TGTGCCAGCAGCCCATGGGTTTACAATGAGCAGTTCTTC
TRBV6-2/TRBV6-3,TRBJ2-7,TRBD1,.,CASSLPRQGAEQYF,TGTGCCAGCAGTCTCCCTCGACAGGGGGCCGAGCAGTACTTC
TRBV18,TRBJ2-1,TRBD2,few,CASSPRLAGENEQFF,TGTGCCAGCTCACCCAGACTAGCGGGGGAAAATGAGCAGTTCTTC
TRBV15,TRBJ2-1,TRBD1,few,CATSSPGGDDNEQFF,TGTGCCACCAGCAGTCCAGGGGGCGACGACAATGAGCAGTTCTTC
TRBV10-2,TRBJ1-5,.,.,CASSGDGNSNQPQHF,TGCGCCAGCAGTGGGGACGGAAATAGCAATCAGCCCCAGCATTTT
TRBV20-1,TRBJ2-5,.,few,CSATLGSGEETQYF,TGCAGTGCTACCCTAGGGAGTGGGGAAGAGACCCAGTACTTC
TRBV9,TRBJ2-1,.,.,CASSASSAYNEQFF,TGTGCCAGCAGCGCTTCTAGCGCCTACAATGAGCAGTTCTTC
TRBV7-2,TRBJ1-2,TRBD1,.,CASSIQGADYGYTF,TGTGCCAGCAGCATACAGGGGGCCGACTATGGCTACACCTTC
TRBV6-1,TRBJ1-5,TRBD1,.,CASSAGTGNNQPQHF,TGTGCCAGCAGTGCCGGGACAGGAAACAATCAGCCCCAGCATTTT
TRBV6-1,TRBJ2-1,TRBD2,.,CASNGAGVSYNEQFF,TGTGCCAGCAACGGGGCGGGAGTTTCCTACAATGAGCAGTTCTTC
TRBV6-2/TRBV6-3,TRBJ2-7,.,few,CASSYRGIEQYF,TGTGCCAGCAGTTACAGGGGGATCGAGCAGTACTTC
TRBV20-1,TRBJ2-5,TRBD2,few,CSATPSGRGVETQYF,TGCAGTGCCACACCTAGCGGGAGGGGAGTAGAGACCCAGTACTTC
TRBV6-5,TRBJ1-2,.,few,CASSLLSGTSGYTF,TGTGCCAGCAGTTTGCTGTCAGGGACCTCTGGCTACACCTTC
TRBV5-6,TRBJ1-6,TRBD1,.,CASSRFPTGADSPLHF,TGTGCCAGCAGCCGCTTCCCAACAGGGGCGGATTCACCCCTCCACTTT
TRBV19,TRBJ1-2,.,.,CASSSSFRDYGYTF,TGTGCCAGTAGTTCCTCTTTTCGGGACTATGGCTACACCTTC
TRBV2,TRBJ1-3,.,few,CASSEQRGNTIYF,TGTGCCAGCAGTGAACAGCGCGGAAACACCATATATTTT
TRBV28,TRBJ2-1,TRBD1,few,CASGGQGGISYNEQFF,TGTGCCAGCGGAGGACAGGGCGGCATCTCCTACAATGAGCAGTTCTTC
TRBV5-1,TRBJ2-7,TRBD1,many,CASSSGGTGGYEQYF,TGCGCCAGCAGCTCTGGCGGGACAGGGGGCTACGAGCAGTACTTC
TRBV7-9,TRBJ1-1,.,few,CASGPQLYPTGNTEAFF,TGTGCCAGCGGGCCCCAACTGTACCCAACAGGGAACACTGAAGCTTTCTTT
TRBV6-2/TRBV6-3,TRBJ2-2,TRBD2,few,CASRSTSGSGSGELFF,TGTGCCAGCAGATCAACTAGCGGGAGCGGTTCCGGGGAGCTGTTTTTT
TRBV28,TRBJ1-5,TRBD1,few,CASTRTGGNQPQHF,TGTGCCAGCACCCGGACAGGTGGTAATCAGCCCCAGCATTTT
TRBV18,TRBJ2-3,.,few,CASSPRRSDNTDTQYF,TGTGCCAGCTCACCGAGGAGGAGCGACAACACAGATACGCAGTATTTT
TRBV7-2,TRBJ1-1,.,.,CASSDQGYTEAFF,TGTGCCAGCAGCGACCAAGGTTACACTGAAGCTTTCTTT
TRBV28,TRBJ2-5,.,few,CASSSGSLRTQYF,TGTGCCAGCAGTTCAGGGTCTCTTAGGACCCAGTACTTC
TRBV5-6,TRBJ2-1,.,many,CASSVLRTLYNEQFF,TGTGCCAGCAGCGTCTTACGTACTCTGTACAATGAGCAGTTCTTC
TRBV18,TRBJ2-7,.,.,CASSPRTATYEQYF,TGTGCCAGCTCACCTAGGACAGCTACCTACGAGCAGTACTTC
TRBV6-1,TRBJ2-5,.,.,CASSLSGLGETQYF,TGTGCCAGCAGTCTGAGTGGGTTAGGGGAGACCCAGTACTTC
TRBV28,TRBJ1-1,.,many,CASSLRGELANTEAFF,TGTGCCAGCAGTTTAAGGGGGGAACTGGCAAACACTGAAGCTTTCTTT
TRBV10-3,TRBJ2-3,TRBD2,few,CASSGRGGDTQYF,TGTGCCAGTAGCGGGAGAGGTGGAGATACGCAGTATTTT
TRBV6-1,TRBJ2-7,TRBD1,.,CASSLQGGKNEQYF,TGTGCCAGCAGCCTACAGGGGGGAAAGAACGAGCAGTACTTC
TRBV6-2/TRBV6-3,TRBJ1-1,.,few,CASSYSKRGSPEAFF,TGTGCCAGCAGTTACTCGAAAAGGGGAAGCCCTGAAGCTTTCTTT
TRBV19,TRBJ2-1,TRBD2,.,CAASRLAGANEQFF,TGTGCCGCCAGCCGACTAGCGGGAGCCAATGAGCAGTTCTTC
TRBV7-9,TRBJ2-2,TRBD2,few,CASSSGTRLSGELFF,TGTGCCAGCAGCTCAGGGACTAGACTGTCCGGGGAGCTGTTTTTT
TRBV5-6,TRBJ2-2,.,few,CASSTGPSGELFF,TGTGCCAGCAGCACGGGGCCCTCTGGGGAGCTGTTTTTT
TRBV7-9,TRBJ1-2,.,few,CASSLQRKGGYTF,TGTGCCAGCAGCTTACAGCGCAAGGGCGGCTACACCTTC
TRBV28,TRBJ2-5,.,.,CASSSAGLGETQYF,TGTGCCAGCAGTTCCGCAGGGCTGGGAGAGACCCAGTACTTC
TRBV20-1,TRBJ1-2,.,few,CSAQLPGARDGYTF,TGCAGTGCCCAGTTGCCGGGGGCTCGGGATGGCTACACCTTC